This T cell receptor beta chain is from a study of Graves' ophthalmopathy and Graves' hyperthyroidism. Trimming took 2 bases from V and 7 from J, leaving 15 bases between them. This CDR3 is built from 15 residues. The germline gives CDR1 LNHDA, CDR2 SQIVND (reference sequence). A volume of 8.5 to 10 ml of fresh peripheral blood supplied the PBMCs. TCR beta CDR3 amplification used RNA transcripts. Investigators did first-round RT-PCR with HTBI primers, then second-round multiplex PCR. TCRdb reprocessed the multiplex PCR reads with MiXCR, giving one entry per CDR3 protein. In the table there are fewer than 250,000 distinct CDR3 sequences, 25% to 30% of which are singletons.

The clonotype was recovered from a man between 45 and 60 years old with Graves' ophthalmopathy. V is TRBV19 and J is TRBJ2-4; tentative D call: TRBD2 (6 bases). Sequenced material: peripheral blood. CDR3 in DNA: TGTGCCAGTAGTATAACGGGAGCGCGACGTAACATTCAGTACTTC. This encodes CASSITGARRNIQYF. The whole variable domain, filled in from reference TRBV19 and TRBJ2-4, reads DGGITQSPKYLFRKEGQNVTLSCEQNLNHDAMYWYRQDPGQGLRLIYYSQIVNDFQKGDIAEGYSVSREKKESFPLTVTSAQKNPTAFYLCASSITGARRNIQYFGAGTRLSVL.